Below, 17 T cell receptor beta chains from the same sample are listed, as sequenced in a study of blood T cell repertoires in COVID-19. Measured with immunoSEQ multiplex PCR; TCRdb has only the in-frame clones, and not every one. The repertoire holds some 290,000 clones, with 70% to 90% as singletons. The sequenced material came from peripheral blood. These receptor sequences come from a man between 60 and 75 years old who had recovered from COVID-19.

The chain carries TRBV6-5 and TRBJ1-5, with 8 bases lining up with TRBD1. Germline V lookup: CDR1 MNHEY, CDR2 SVGAGI. V was clipped by 8 bases and J by 4 bases; unmatched bases: 10. The CDR3 contains 15 residues. In DNA, the CDR3 is TGTGCCAGCGGGGACAGGCCACCGGGAAATCAGCCCCAGCATTTT. This encodes CASGDRPPGNQPQHF.

V gene TRBV30 combines with J gene TRBJ2-7; 7 bases line up with TRBD1. With 1 base clipped from V and 2 bases from J, the junction kept 2 bases outside the gene matches. The CDR3 length is 13 residues. The germline CDR1 and CDR2 sequences are GTSNPN and SVGIG (reference sequence). The CDR3 bases are TGTGCCTGGAGTGGAGGGGGCCCCTACGAGCAGTACTTC. Its translation: CAWSGGGPYEQYF.

The chain has TRBV28 and TRBJ1-1, with 8 nucleotides matching TRBD1. V was clipped by 6 bases and J by 1 base; unmatched bases: 4. CDR1 is MDHEN, CDR2 SYDVKM, per germline. The CDR3 extends over 14 amino acids. The CDR3 here is CASRAGTGNTEAFF. The CDR3, as DNA: TGTGCCAGCAGAGCGGGGACAGGGAACACTGAAGCTTTCTTT.

The chain couples TRBV7-9 to TRBJ1-3; 8 nucleotides match TRBD1. The CDR3 runs to 16 residues. Germline V gene lookup returns CDR1 SEHNR and CDR2 FQNEAQ (reference sequence). Germline trimming cut 1 base from V and 5 bases from J; bases unmatched to any gene: 7. The CDR3 nucleotides read TGTGCCAGCAGCTTAGTAGCAGGGGGCTTAAGAAACACCATATATTTT. Encoded protein: CASSLVAGGLRNTIYF.

The chain carries TRBV7-9 and TRBJ2-1; tentative D call: TRBD2 (5 bases). V was pared by 6 bases and J by 1 base, with 13 bases between. Per the germline V gene, CDR1 is SEHNR and CDR2 is FQNEAQ (reference sequence). There are 15 residues in the CDR3. The CDR3 DNA follows: TGTGCCAGCAGTACCCCAGGACTGTCCTACAATGAGCAGTTCTTC. It translates to CASSTPGLSYNEQFF.

The chain has TRBV7-9 and TRBJ1-5; 7 nucleotides match TRBD1. Germline V gene data show CDR1 as SEHNR and CDR2 as FQNEAQ (reference sequence). The CDR3 extends over 13 amino acids. V shed 1 base, J shed 7 bases, and the junction held 1 base outside the gene matches. For the CDR3, the DNA is TGTGCCAGCAGCTTAGGAGGGGGCCAGCCCCAGCATTTT. Its translation is CASSLGGGQPQHF.

The chain links TRBV18 to TRBJ1-4; 7 nucleotides agree with TRBD1. This CDR3 is 13 amino acids long. After removal of 6 bases from V and 8 bases from J, the junction contained 6 bases not matched to a gene. The V gene's germline CDR1 is KGHSH and CDR2 LQKENI. The CDR3 here is CASSPGQQEKLFF. CDR3 nucleotides: TGTGCCAGCTCTCCGGGACAGCAAGAAAAACTGTTTTTT.

V is TRBV5-1 and J is TRBJ2-1, with 7 positions matching TRBD2. This CDR3 is built from 18 residues. CDR1 SGHRS and CDR2 YFSETQ come from the germline V gene. The trim removed 0 bases at V and 3 bases at J, leaving 12 bases unmatched. CDR3 loop: CASSLGAGSVLRYNEQFF. DNA of the CDR3: TGCGCCAGCAGCTTGGGAGCGGGGAGTGTGTTGCGCTACAATGAGCAGTTCTTC.

This clone was found once. The CDR3 protein is CASSLASSTDTQYF. The CDR3 DNA reads TGTGCCAGCAGCTTGGCGTCTAGCACAGATACGCAGTATTTT. The gene calls are TRBV5-6 and TRBJ2-3, with D unclear. V was trimmed by 0 bases and J by 0 bases, leaving 5 bases between them. The germline V gene encodes CDR1 SGHDT and CDR2 YYEEEE. The CDR3 sequence is 14 residues long.

The chain employs TRBV5-4 and TRBJ1-2, with D perhaps TRBD1 (5 bases). Trimming shortened V by 2 bases and J by 6 bases, and 17 bases separated the two germline ends. This CDR3 is 15 amino acids long. CDR1 and CDR2 from the germline V gene are SGHNT and YYREEE (reference sequence). CDR3 sequence: CASSFLIRGSHGYTF. CDR3 nucleotide sequence: TGTGCCAGCAGCTTTCTGATTCGGGGGTCGCATGGCTACACCTTC.

This clone has a handful of counts. This chain links TRBV5-6 with TRBJ1-4, with 7 positions matching TRBD1. From germline, CDR1 is SGHDT and CDR2 YYEEEE. The V segment lost 4 bases and the J segment 8 bases; nucleotides outside the gene matches: 14. The CDR3 covers 16 residues. CDR3 sequence (DNA): TGTGCCAGCAGCAGTAAAACAGGGGTTCTTTGGGAAAAACTGTTTTTT. This codes for CASSSKTGVLWEKLFF.

Only one count was recorded for this clone. The gene calls are TRBV5-4 and TRBJ2-5, with TRBD2 as a possible D gene (6 bases). This CDR3 comprises 14 residues. V was clipped by 4 bases and J by 3 bases, with 13 bases between them. Germline V gene data show CDR1 as SGHNT and CDR2 as YYREEE (reference sequence). The CDR3 DNA reads as TGTGCCAGCAGCCCTGGGGGGACTGAAGAGACCCAGTACTTC. This encodes CASSPGGTEETQYF.

The chain joins TRBV5-1 to TRBJ2-7, with a possible D match to TRBD2 (5 bases). The V end lost 4 bases, the J end lost 0 bases, and 11 bases lay between the germline ends. Germline V gene sequence: CDR1 SGHRS, CDR2 YFSETQ. The CDR3 spans 14 residues. The CDR3 coding sequence is TGCGCCAGCAGCCTGGACTTGTACTCCTACGAGCAGTACTTC. Translating gives CASSLDLYSYEQYF.

The V and J genes are TRBV14 and TRBJ2-1; 12 bases line up with TRBD2. Germline-derived CDR1 and CDR2 are SGHDN and FVKESK. The CDR3 totals 15 residues. The trim removed 4 bases at V and 5 bases at J, leaving 3 bases unmatched. CDR3 amino acids: CASSRRLAGDNEQFF. CDR3 bases: TGTGCCAGCAGCCGCCGACTAGCGGGAGACAATGAGCAGTTCTTC. The variable domain in full, with the rest retrieved from reference TRBV14 and TRBJ2-1, is EAGVTQFPSHSVIEKGQTVTLRCDPISGHDNLYWYRRVMGKEIKFLLHFVKESKQDESGMPNNRFLAERTGGTYSTLKVQPAELEDSGVYFCASSRRLAGDNEQFFGPGTRLTVL.

The CDR3 is CASSRTRFYEQYF. The DNA for the CDR3 is TGTGCCAGCAGCCGCACAAGATTCTACGAGCAGTACTTC. The chain couples TRBV3-1 (or the pseudogene TRBV3-2) to TRBJ2-7, with no clear D. CDR1 LGHDT and CDR2 YNNKEL come from the germline V gene (reference sequence). V gave up 4 bases and J gave up 3 bases, with 10 bases separating them. The CDR3 runs to 13 residues.

This clone was observed a single time. The gene calls are TRBV30 and TRBJ2-7; 10 bases align to TRBD2. This CDR3 has 17 amino acids. CDR1 and CDR2 from the germline V gene are GTSNPN and SVGIG (reference sequence). Trimming at V came to 3 bases and at J to 2 bases, leaving 13 bases not matched to a gene. CDR3 in DNA: TGTGCCTGGAGCACAAGGCGGACTAGCGGACTAACCTACGAGCAGTACTTC. It translates to CAWSTRRTSGLTYEQYF.

This clone turned up a few times. This chain uses TRBV5-5 with TRBJ1-6; the D gene is possibly TRBD1 (5 bases). Trimming stripped 6 bases from V and 5 bases from J, with 15 bases between. This CDR3 is built from 15 residues. Germline V gives CDR1 SGHKS, CDR2 YYEKEE (reference sequence). DNA of the CDR3: TGTGCCAGCACCCGACAGCTGGATAATAATTCACCCCTCCACTTT. Protein product: CASTRQLDNNSPLHF.